This TCR beta chain was profiled in a study of post-analysis software for immune sequencing data (dated by TCRdb to about 2015). General notes on the study: Disease courses on record covered relapsing-remitting, secondary progressive and progressive-relapsing multiple sclerosis, though some patients had no subtype annotation. The patient repertoires were set against under 12 previously published healthy control repertoires from donors whose ages ranged from about 6 to 25 years. A subset of samples was prepared in parallel using single-end sample barcoding, then pooled and co-amplified after Illumina adapter ligation.

Overall study results and their limits: The control group was slightly older than the multiple sclerosis patient group. Strong co-clustering of samples prepared in the same batch was shown by direct clustering with F measure, prompting a batch-effect correction. About 5 TRBV segments, including TRBV5-6, TRBV5-1 and TRBV20-1, were significantly more frequent in patients than controls. Compared with controls, multiple sclerosis patients had significantly lower normalized Chao1 diversity, a finding suggesting substantial peripheral T-cell clonal expansion.

The protocol used for the library was PCR. TCRdb records Illumina HiSeq 2500 as the sequencer. To reduce PCR and sequencing biases, unique molecular identifiers were built into the TCR beta cDNA libraries. Per 1 to 10 million input T cells, approximately 500,000 cDNA molecules were obtained, such that each molecule approximated one T cell. The same protocol used for the earlier healthy control dataset was applied to prepare and sequence the patient libraries. Within a given batch, samples were prepared together, multiplexed and sequenced on the same HiSeq lane. Processing in the source paper ran as follows. MIGEC handled the raw barcoded reads, throwing out single-read molecular identifier groups before consensus assembly and CDR3 extraction. VDJtools was used for post-analysis of the clonotype tables, with diversity normalized by down-sampling every dataset to the smallest sample size. To correct batch-related cross-sample contamination, repertoire overlap clustering matched CDR3 amino acid sequences but not nucleotide sequences. TCRdb redid the processing of the public reads, applying fastp at Q25 and MiXCR, and retained in-frame beta chains. Rows with one shared CDR3 protein collapse into an entry with the most common genes and DNA. None of the V and J calls come from the authors' own analysis; TCRdb made them. The sample contains 380,000 or so distinct CDR3 sequences, roughly 36% of them found a single time. 13% of the sample is in the top ten clones.

Between the V and J ends, shortened by 4 bases and 8 bases respectively, the junction contains 14 bases. Looking up the germline V gene yields CDR1 LGHNA and CDR2 YNFKEQ. The CDR3 starts with the cysteine, ends with the phenylalanine, and has 13 residues. Only the CDR3 DNA stays, 39 bases, in frame from base 1. To demonstrate the VDJtools post-analysis software, TCR beta repertoires were profiled from the peripheral blood of about 13 young patients with multiple sclerosis. Multiple sclerosis patients were children and adolescents aged about 6 to 17 years. Of note for this clonotype: The antigen it recognizes is unknown. It has no much larger one-base neighbor in the sample; base qualities were not kept.

The chain couples TRBV4-2 to TRBJ1-2; the D gene cannot be named for sure. Sequencing input: blood. This sequence originates from a girl aged 5-17 years with multiple sclerosis. The nucleotide sequence reads as follows: TGTGCCAGCAGCCTGGGGAGGAGGGAAGGCTACACCTTC. Its coded protein is CASSLGRREGYTF.